A selection of T cell receptor beta chains follows, all from one sample in a study of cytomegalovirus exposure and HLA in healthy donors. Method: immunoSEQ multiplex PCR; TCRdb's copy keeps in-frame clones and lacks some. Here the sample spans fewer than 200,000 clones, roughly 80% being singletons. Sample: PBMCs. The receptors originated from a woman aged 18-35 years in good health and CMV-seronegative. Each CDR3 is given with its conserved first and last residue. The order of the fields is V gene, clone size, J gene, D gene, CDR3 DNA, CDR3 protein. The D gene is left open where the match is weak. Clone size is given for some rows only: seen once, a few or many times, or a class if the clone is expanded.

TRBV5-6	.	TRBJ2-5	.	TGTGCCAGCAGCCTGACAGACGTGAAAGAGACCCAGTACTTC	CASSLTDVKETQYF
TRBV5-1	.	TRBJ2-5	TRBD2	TGCGCCAGCAGACTAGCGGATTACCAAGAGACCCAGTACTTC	CASRLADYQETQYF
TRBV6-5	few	TRBJ2-1	.	TGTGCCAGCAGTTACCCGGAGGGGGAGGGCCTGGGTGAGCAGTTCTTC	CASSYPEGEGLGEQFF
TRBV7-9	.	TRBJ1-2	.	TGTTCCAGCAGCCCGACAGTTTCTTATGGCTACACCTTC	CSSSPTVSYGYTF
TRBV7-2	.	TRBJ1-2	TRBD1	TGTGCCAGCAGCTTAAGGCCAGGGGGCAACTATGGCTACACCTTC	CASSLRPGGNYGYTF
TRBV11-2	.	TRBJ2-7	TRBD2	TGTGCCAGCAGCTTACGTCCGGGACTAGCGGGAGTCTACGAGCAGTACTTC	CASSLRPGLAGVYEQYF
TRBV4-1	.	TRBJ2-1	TRBD2	TGCGCCAGCAGCCAAGATCCCTCGGGGGGACCCCCATACAATGAGCAGTTCTTC	CASSQDPSGGPPYNEQFF
TRBV6-1	.	TRBJ1-2	.	TGTGCCAGCAGTGATGTCAGATCAGCTAACTATGGCTACACCTTC	CASSDVRSANYGYTF
TRBV30	.	TRBJ1-2	.	TGTGCCTGGAGGGTTATTCGGGGGGGGACCCGGGGCTACACCTTC	CAWRVIRGGTRGYTF
TRBV19	.	TRBJ2-3	TRBD2	TGTGCCATCACACCGGGACTAGCGGGATCAGATACGCAGTATTTT	CAITPGLAGSDTQYF
TRBV6-1	.	TRBJ1-5	.	TGTGCCAGCAGTGGTGAGGGCTATAGCAATCAGCCCCAGCATTTT	CASSGEGYSNQPQHF
TRBV5-4	.	TRBJ2-6	.	TGTGCCAGCAGCTTGGGGGACATAGGCTCTGGGGCCAACGTCCTGACTTTC	CASSLGDIGSGANVLTF
TRBV6-1	.	TRBJ2-5	.	TGTGCCAGCAGTGCCTTTTTCCAGCGGCAAGAGACCCAGTACTTC	CASSAFFQRQETQYF
TRBV4-1	.	TRBJ2-1	.	TGCGCCAGCAGCCTGACTAGTCGCAATGAGCAGTTCTTC	CASSLTSRNEQFF
TRBV30	.	TRBJ2-1	.	TGTGCCTGGATGGACAACTCCTACAATGAGCAGTTCTTC	CAWMDNSYNEQFF
TRBV28	.	TRBJ1-1	.	TGTGCCAGCAGGGGACACCAGAACACTGAAGCTTTCTTT	CASRGHQNTEAFF
TRBV19	.	TRBJ2-1	TRBD1	TGTGCCAGTAGTAATGCAGGGGGAAATGAGCAGTTCTTC	CASSNAGGNEQFF
TRBV7-9	.	TRBJ1-4	.	TGTGCCAGCAGCTTAAGAGTAGGCGGTGAAAAACTGTTTTTT	CASSLRVGGEKLFF
TRBV5-1	once	TRBJ2-5	.	TGCGCCAGCAGCCCAGCGGGCACACAAGAGACCCAGTACTTC	CASSPAGTQETQYF
TRBV10-3	.	TRBJ2-2	.	TGTGCCATCAGTGGAGTATTCCGGGATGCCGGGGAGCTGTTTTTT	CAISGVFRDAGELFF
TRBV7-8	.	TRBJ1-1	TRBD1	TGTGCCAGCAAATTTACAGGGGGCAACACTGAAGCTTTCTTT	CASKFTGGNTEAFF
TRBV7-2	.	TRBJ1-1	.	TGTGCCAGCAGCTTCGAAGGGCCCGGAGGCACTGAAGCTTTCTTT	CASSFEGPGGTEAFF
TRBV6-6	.	TRBJ1-2	.	TGTGCCAGCAGACGACCCGGGTCAGGGGATATCTATGGCTACACCTTC	CASRRPGSGDIYGYTF
TRBV7-9	.	TRBJ2-5	.	TGTGCCAGCAGCCTCACCGCGGACAGAAGGGAGACCCAGTACTTC	CASSLTADRRETQYF
TRBV2	few	TRBJ2-1	.	TGTGCCAGCAGCGTAGACTCCTACAATGAGCAGTTCTTC	CASSVDSYNEQFF
TRBV5-5	.	TRBJ1-1	TRBD1	TGTGCCAGCAGCTTGGGGACAGGACAGCAGAACACTGAAGCTTTCTTT	CASSLGTGQQNTEAFF
TRBV5-1	.	TRBJ2-1	TRBD2	TGCGCCAGCAGCTTGGGACTAGCGGGAGGAGGGGAGCAGTTCTTC	CASSLGLAGGGEQFF
TRBV6-5	.	TRBJ1-2	TRBD1	TGTGCCAGCAGGAACAGGGGCCCTAACTATGGCTACACCTTC	CASRNRGPNYGYTF
TRBV4-3	.	TRBJ2-7	.	TGCGCCAGCAGCCAGAACCGCCTCGGGTACCCAACCTACGAGCAGTACTTC	CASSQNRLGYPTYEQYF
TRBV6-5	.	TRBJ1-1	TRBD1	TGTGCCAGTGCTTTTTCGGACAGGGACACTGAAGCTTTCTTT	CASAFSDRDTEAFF
TRBV4-1	.	TRBJ2-1	TRBD2	TGCGCCAGCAGCCAAGAGGGGACTAGCGGGAGACGCAATGAGCAGTTCTTC	CASSQEGTSGRRNEQFF
TRBV28	.	TRBJ2-2	TRBD2	TGTGCCAGCAGTTTCCCACTAGCGATGAACACCGGGGAGCTGTTTTTT	CASSFPLAMNTGELFF
TRBV7-3	.	TRBJ2-7	.	TGTGCCAGCAGCTCACAGGGATATTCCGGCGAGCAGTACTTC	CASSSQGYSGEQYF
TRBV7-2	.	TRBJ1-3	TRBD1	TGTGCCAGCAGCGGACAGGCCCATTCTGGAAACACCATATATTTT	CASSGQAHSGNTIYF
TRBV28	.	TRBJ1-2	TRBD1	TGTGCCAGCAGCACCACAGGGGTAGGTGGCTACACCTTC	CASSTTGVGGYTF
TRBV7-2	once	TRBJ1-3	.	TGTGCCAGCAGCTTAGGGACAAGAAACACCATATACTTT	CASSLGTRNTIYF
TRBV5-4	.	TRBJ2-2	TRBD1	TGTGCCAGCAGCTCCATATATACTCAGGGGGCCGGCACCGGGGAGCTGTTTTTT	CASSSIYTQGAGTGELFF
TRBV6-1	.	TRBJ1-1	TRBD1	TGTGCCAGCAGGACAGGGGTGGGGGTAGGGACTGAAGCTTTCTTT	CASRTGVGVGTEAFF
TRBV19	.	TRBJ1-2	.	TGTGCCAGTAGTATAGATCGACGAGGTGATTTAAACTATGGCTACACCTTC	CASSIDRRGDLNYGYTF
TRBV11-2	.	TRBJ1-2	.	TGTGCCAGCAGCTTAGTCCAGGGAGGCGGCTACACCTTC	CASSLVQGGGYTF
TRBV10-3	.	TRBJ2-7	.	TGTGCCATCAGTCCTAGCAACTACGAGCAGTACTTC	CAISPSNYEQYF
TRBV7-2	.	TRBJ2-7	.	TGTGCCAGCACCCCTGGCACCTCCTACGAGCAGTACTTC	CASTPGTSYEQYF
TRBV11-2	.	TRBJ2-2	TRBD1	TGTGCCAGCAGCTTCCTCCGCCGGGACAGGGAGGACGGGGAGCTGTTTTTT	CASSFLRRDREDGELFF
TRBV28	.	TRBJ2-7	TRBD1	TGTGCCAGCAAATCAAGACAGGGATACTACGAGCAGTACTTC	CASKSRQGYYEQYF
TRBV6-9	.	TRBJ1-1	.	TGTGCCAGCACCGCAGTAAGGACAGACGAGGAGAACACTGAAGCTTTCTTT	CASTAVRTDEENTEAFF
TRBV7-9	.	TRBJ2-7	.	TGTGCCAGCAGCTCCCCACCCAGGGGGGTCCACGAGCAGTACTTC	CASSSPPRGVHEQYF